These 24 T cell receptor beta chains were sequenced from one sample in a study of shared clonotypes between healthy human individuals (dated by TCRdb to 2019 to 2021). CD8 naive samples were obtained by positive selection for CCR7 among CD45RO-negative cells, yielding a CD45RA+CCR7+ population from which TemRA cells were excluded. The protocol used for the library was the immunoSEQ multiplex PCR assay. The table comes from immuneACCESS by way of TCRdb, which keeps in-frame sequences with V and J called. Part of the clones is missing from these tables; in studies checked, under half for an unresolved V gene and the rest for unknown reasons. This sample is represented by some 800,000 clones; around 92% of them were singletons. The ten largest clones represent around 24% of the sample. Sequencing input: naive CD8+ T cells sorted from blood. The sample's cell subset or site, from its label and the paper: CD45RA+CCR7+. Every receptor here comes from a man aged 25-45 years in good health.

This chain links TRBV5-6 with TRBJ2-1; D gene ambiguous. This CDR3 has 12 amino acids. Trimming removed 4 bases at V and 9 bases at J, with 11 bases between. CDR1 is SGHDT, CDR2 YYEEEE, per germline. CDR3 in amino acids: CASSLLDTEQFF. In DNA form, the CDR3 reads TGTGCCAGCAGCCTCCTCGACACTGAGCAGTTCTTC.

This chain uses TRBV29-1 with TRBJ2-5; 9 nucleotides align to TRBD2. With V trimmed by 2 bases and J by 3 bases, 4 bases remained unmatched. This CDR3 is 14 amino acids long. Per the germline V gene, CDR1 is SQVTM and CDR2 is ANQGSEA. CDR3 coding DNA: TGCAGCGTTGAAATAGCGGGGGACGAAGAGACCCAGTACTTC. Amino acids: CSVEIAGDEETQYF.

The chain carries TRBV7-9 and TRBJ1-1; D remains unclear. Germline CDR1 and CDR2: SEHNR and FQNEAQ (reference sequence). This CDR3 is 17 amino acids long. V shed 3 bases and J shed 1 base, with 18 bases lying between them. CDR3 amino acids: CASSLVEGLRENTEAFF. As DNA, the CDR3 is TGTGCCAGCAGCTTGGTCGAAGGGCTTAGGGAGAACACTGAAGCTTTCTTT.

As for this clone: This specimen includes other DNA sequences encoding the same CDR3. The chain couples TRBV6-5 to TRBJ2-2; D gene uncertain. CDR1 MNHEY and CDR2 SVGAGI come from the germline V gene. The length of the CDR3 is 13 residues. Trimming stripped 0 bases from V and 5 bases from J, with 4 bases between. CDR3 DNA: TGTGCCAGCAGTTACTCAAGTACCGGGGAGCTGTTTTTT. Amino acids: CASSYSSTGELFF.

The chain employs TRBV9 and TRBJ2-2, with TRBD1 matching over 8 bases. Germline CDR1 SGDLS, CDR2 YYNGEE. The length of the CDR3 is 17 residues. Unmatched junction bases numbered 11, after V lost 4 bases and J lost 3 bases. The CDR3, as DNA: TGTGCCAGCAGCCTCCAAAGAGGACAGGGACACACCGGGGAGCTGTTTTTT. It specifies CASSLQRGQGHTGELFF.

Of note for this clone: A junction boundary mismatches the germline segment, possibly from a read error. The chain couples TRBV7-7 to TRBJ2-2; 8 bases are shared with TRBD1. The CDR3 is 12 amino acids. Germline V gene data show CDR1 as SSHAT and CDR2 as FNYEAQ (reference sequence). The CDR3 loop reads CASSSDRVELFF. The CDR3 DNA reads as TGTGCTAGCAGCTCGGACAGGGTGGAGCTGTTTTTT.

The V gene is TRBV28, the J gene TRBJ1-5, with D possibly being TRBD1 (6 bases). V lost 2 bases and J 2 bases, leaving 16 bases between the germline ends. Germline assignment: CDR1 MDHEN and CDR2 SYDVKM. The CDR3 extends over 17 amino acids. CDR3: CASSLGPTGIGNQPQHF. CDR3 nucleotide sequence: TGTGCCAGCAGTTTAGGACCCACAGGGATCGGCAATCAGCCCCAGCATTTT.

This CDR3 is CASSLNRNTEAFF. The DNA of the CDR3 is TGTGCCAGCAGCTTAAACAGAAACACTGAAGCTTTCTTT. The chain uses TRBV7-2 and TRBJ1-1; D uncertain. Trimming left V 2 bases short and J 2 bases short, with 6 bases between. Germline CDR1 and CDR2: SGHTA and FQGNSA. The CDR3 extends over 13 amino acids.

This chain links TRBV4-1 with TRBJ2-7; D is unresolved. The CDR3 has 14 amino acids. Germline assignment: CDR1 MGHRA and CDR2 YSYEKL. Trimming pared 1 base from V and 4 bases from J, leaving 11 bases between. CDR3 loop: CASSQVVVAYEQYF. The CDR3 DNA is TGCGCCAGCAGCCAAGTTGTCGTGGCTTACGAGCAGTACTTC.

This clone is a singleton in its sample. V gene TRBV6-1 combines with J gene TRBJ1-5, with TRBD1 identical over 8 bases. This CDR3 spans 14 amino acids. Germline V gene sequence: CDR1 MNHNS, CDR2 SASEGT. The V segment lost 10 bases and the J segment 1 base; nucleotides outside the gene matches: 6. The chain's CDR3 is CATLDRGSNQPQHF. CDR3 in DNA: TGTGCCACCCTCGACAGGGGAAGCAATCAGCCCCAGCATTTT.

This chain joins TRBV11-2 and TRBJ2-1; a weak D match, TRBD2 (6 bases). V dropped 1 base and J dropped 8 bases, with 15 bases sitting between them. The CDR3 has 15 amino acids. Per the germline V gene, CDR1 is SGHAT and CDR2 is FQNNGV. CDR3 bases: TGTGCCAGCAGCTTAGCGGTTGGGAGGTTGGATGAGCAGTTCTTC. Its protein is CASSLAVGRLDEQFF. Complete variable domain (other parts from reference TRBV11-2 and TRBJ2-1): EAGVAQSPRYKIIEKRQSVAFWCNPISGHATLYWYQQILGQGPKLLIQFQNNGVVDDSQLPKDRFSAERLKGVDSTLKIQPAKLEDSAVYLCASSLAVGRLDEQFFGPGTRLTVL.

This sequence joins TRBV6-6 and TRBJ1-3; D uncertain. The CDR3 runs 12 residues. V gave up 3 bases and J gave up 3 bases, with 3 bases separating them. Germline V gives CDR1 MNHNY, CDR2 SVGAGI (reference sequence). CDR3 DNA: TGTGCCAGCAGTTATCTTGGAAACACCATATATTTT. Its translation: CASSYLGNTIYF.

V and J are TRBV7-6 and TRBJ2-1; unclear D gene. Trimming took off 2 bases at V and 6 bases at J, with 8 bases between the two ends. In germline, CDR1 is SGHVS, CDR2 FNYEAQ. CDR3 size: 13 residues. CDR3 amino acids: CASSLRSGNEQFF. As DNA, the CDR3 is TGTGCCAGCAGCTTACGTTCTGGCAATGAGCAGTTCTTC.

In nucleotides, the CDR3 is TGTGCCAGCCCCCCCGGGGAGATAAGCTACGAGCAGTACTTC. It translates to CASPPGEISYEQYF. This chain connects TRBV28 to TRBJ2-7; D perhaps matches TRBD2 (5 bases). The ends were cut back, 8 bases at V and 3 bases at J, with 17 bases in the middle. This CDR3 has 14 residues. Germline V lookup: CDR1 MDHEN, CDR2 SYDVKM.

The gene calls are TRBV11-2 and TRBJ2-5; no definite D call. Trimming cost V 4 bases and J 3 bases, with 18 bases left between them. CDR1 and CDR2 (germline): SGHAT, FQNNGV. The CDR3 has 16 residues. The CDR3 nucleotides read TGTGCCAGCAGCTCGGTCATCATCATGGCAGAAGAGACCCAGTACTTC. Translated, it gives CASSSVIIMAEETQYF.

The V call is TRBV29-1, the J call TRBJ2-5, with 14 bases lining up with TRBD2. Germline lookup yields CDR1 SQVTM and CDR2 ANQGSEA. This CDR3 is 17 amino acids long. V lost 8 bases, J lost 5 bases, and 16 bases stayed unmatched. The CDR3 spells CSIRLAGGLSFFETQYF. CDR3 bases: TGCAGCATAAGACTAGCGGGAGGGCTATCGTTCTTTGAGACCCAGTACTTC.

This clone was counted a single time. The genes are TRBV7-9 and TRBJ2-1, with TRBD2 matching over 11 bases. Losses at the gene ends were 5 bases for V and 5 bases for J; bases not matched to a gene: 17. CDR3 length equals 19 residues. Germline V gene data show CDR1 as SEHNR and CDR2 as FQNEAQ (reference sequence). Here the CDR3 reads CASSPIHLAGGSNNNEQFF. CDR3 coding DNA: TGTGCCAGCAGCCCTATCCATCTAGCGGGAGGATCTAACAACAATGAGCAGTTCTTC.

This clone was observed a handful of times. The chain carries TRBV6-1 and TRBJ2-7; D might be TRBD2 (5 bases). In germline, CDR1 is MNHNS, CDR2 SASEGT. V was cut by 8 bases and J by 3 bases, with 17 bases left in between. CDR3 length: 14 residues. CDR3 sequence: CASHSQGGGYEQYF. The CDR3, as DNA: TGTGCCAGCCACTCTCAAGGAGGCGGCTACGAGCAGTACTTC.

Here the CDR3 DNA reads TGTGCCAGCAGCCCCTACAGTGACAGGCGACCGGATGAAAAACTGTTTTTT. Translating gives CASSPYSDRRPDEKLFF. V is TRBV5-6 and J is TRBJ1-4; TRBD1 might be the D (6 bases). This CDR3 is 17 amino acids long. The V end was cut by 4 bases, the J end by 6 bases, with 22 bases between. Germline values: CDR1 SGHDT, CDR2 YYEEEE.

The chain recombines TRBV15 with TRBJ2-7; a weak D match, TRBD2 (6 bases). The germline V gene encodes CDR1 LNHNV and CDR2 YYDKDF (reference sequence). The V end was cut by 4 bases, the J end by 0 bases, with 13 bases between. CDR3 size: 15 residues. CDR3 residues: CATSIGRGLSYEQYF. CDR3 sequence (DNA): TGTGCCACCAGCATTGGGCGGGGCCTCTCCTACGAGCAGTACTTC.

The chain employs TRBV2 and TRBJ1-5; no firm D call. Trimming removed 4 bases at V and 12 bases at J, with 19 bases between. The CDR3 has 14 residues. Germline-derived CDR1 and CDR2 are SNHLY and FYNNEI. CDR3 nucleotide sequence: TGTGCCAGCAGTGTGACCGAGCAATCAGCCTACCAGCATTTT. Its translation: CASSVTEQSAYQHF.

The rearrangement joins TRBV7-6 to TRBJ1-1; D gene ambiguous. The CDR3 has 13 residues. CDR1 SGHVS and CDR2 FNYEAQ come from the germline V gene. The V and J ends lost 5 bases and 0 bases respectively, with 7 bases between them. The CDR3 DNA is TGTGCCAGCAGCCCACTGGTGAACACTGAAGCTTTCTTT. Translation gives CASSPLVNTEAFF. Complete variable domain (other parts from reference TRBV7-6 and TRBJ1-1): GAGVSQSPRYKVTKRGQDVALRCDPISGHVSLYWYRQALGQGPEFLTYFNYEAQQDKSGLPNDRFSAERPEGSISTLTIQRTEQRDSAMYRCASSPLVNTEAFFGQGTRLTVV.

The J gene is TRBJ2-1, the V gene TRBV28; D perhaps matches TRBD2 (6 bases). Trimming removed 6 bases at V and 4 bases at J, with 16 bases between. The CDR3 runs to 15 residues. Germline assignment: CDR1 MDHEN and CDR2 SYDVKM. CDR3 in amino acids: CASRPRGTFYNEQFF. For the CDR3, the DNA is TGTGCCAGCAGACCACGGGGGACGTTTTACAATGAGCAGTTCTTC.

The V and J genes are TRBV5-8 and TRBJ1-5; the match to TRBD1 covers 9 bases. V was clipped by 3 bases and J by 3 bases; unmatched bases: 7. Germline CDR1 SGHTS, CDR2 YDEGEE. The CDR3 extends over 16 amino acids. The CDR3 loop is CASSSRDRADNQPQHF. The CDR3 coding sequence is TGTGCCAGCAGCTCCCGGGACAGGGCAGACAATCAGCCCCAGCATTTT.